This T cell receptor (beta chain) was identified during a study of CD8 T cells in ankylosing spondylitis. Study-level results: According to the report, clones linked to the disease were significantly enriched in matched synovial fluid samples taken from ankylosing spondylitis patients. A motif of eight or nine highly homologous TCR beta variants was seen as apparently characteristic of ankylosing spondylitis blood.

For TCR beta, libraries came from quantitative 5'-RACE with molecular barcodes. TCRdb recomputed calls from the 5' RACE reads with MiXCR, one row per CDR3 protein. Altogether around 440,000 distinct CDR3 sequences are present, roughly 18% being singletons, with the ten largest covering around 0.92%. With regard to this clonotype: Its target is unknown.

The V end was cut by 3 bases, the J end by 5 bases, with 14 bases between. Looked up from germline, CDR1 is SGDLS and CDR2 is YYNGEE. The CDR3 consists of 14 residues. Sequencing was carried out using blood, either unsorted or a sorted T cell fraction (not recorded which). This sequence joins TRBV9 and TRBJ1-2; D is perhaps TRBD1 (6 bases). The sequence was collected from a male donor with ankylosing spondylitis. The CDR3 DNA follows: TGTGCCAGCAGCGAGGTGACGGACAGTTATGGCTACACCTTC. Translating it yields CASSEVTDSYGYTF. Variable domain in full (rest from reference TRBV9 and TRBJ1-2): DSGVTQTPKHLITATGQRVTLRCSPRSGDLSVYWYQQSLDQGLQFLIQYYNGEERAKGNILERFSAQQFPDLHSELNLSSLELGDSALYFCASSEVTDSYGYTFGSGTRLTVV.